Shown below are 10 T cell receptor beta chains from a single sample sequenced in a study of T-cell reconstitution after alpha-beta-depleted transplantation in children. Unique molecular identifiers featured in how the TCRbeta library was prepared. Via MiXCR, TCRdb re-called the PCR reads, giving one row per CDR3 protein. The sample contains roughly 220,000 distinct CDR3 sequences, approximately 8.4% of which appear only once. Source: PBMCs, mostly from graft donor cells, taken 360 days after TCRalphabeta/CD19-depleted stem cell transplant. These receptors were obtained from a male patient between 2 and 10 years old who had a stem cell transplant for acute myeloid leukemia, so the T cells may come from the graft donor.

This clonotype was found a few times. The chain's CDR3 is CAIFRTLGLADPYNEQFF. The CDR3 bases are TGTGCCATCTTTAGAACTCTTGGACTAGCGGATCCCTACAATGAGCAGTTCTTC. J is TRBJ2-1 and V is TRBV2; 10 nucleotides match TRBD2. CDR1 and CDR2 (germline): SNHLY, FYNNEI. CDR3 length equals 18 residues. V lost 10 bases, J lost 2 bases, and 17 bases stayed unmatched. The full variable domain, its missing parts supplied by reference TRBV2 and TRBJ2-1, is EPEVTQTPSHQVTQMGQEVILRCVPISNHLYFYWYRQILGQKVEFLVSFYNNEISEKSEIFDDQFSVERPDGSNFTLKIRSTKLEDSAMYFCAIFRTLGLADPYNEQFFGPGTRLTVL.

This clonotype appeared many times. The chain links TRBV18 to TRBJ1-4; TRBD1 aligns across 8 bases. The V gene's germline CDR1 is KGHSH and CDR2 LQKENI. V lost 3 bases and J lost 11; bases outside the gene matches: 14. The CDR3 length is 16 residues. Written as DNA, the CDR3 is TGTGCCAGCTCACCGACCCAGGGGGCTAACTACGGGAAACTGTTTTTT. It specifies CASSPTQGANYGKLFF.

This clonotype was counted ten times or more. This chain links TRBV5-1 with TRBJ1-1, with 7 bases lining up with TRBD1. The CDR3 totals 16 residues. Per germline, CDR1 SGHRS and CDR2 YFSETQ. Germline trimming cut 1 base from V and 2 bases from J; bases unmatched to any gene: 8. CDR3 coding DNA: TGCGCCAGCAGCTTGTATCGTGGGACAGCCAACACTGAAGCTTTCTTT. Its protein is CASSLYRGTANTEAFF.

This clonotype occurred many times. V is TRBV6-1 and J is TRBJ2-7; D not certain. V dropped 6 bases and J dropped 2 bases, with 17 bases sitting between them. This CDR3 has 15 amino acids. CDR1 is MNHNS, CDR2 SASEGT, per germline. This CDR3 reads CASSFGRTNPYEQYF. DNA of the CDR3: TGTGCCAGCAGCTTCGGCAGAACAAACCCCTACGAGCAGTACTTC.

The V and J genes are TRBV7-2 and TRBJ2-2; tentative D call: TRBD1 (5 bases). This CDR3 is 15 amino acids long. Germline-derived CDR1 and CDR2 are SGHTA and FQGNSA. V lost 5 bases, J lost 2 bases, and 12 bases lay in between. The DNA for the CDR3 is TGTGCCAGCAGCCCCAATCAGGGAAACACCGGGGAGCTGTTTTTT. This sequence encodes CASSPNQGNTGELFF.

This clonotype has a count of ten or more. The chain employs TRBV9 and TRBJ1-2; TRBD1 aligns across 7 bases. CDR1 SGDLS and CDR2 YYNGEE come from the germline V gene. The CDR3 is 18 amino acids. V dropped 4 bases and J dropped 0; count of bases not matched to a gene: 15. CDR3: CASSLNRDSDPTNYGYTF. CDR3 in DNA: TGTGCCAGCAGCCTTAACCGGGACAGCGACCCTACTAACTATGGCTACACCTTC. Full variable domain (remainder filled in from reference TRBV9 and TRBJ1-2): DSGVTQTPKHLITATGQRVTLRCSPRSGDLSVYWYQQSLDQGLQFLIQYYNGEERAKGNILERFSAQQFPDLHSELNLSSLELGDSALYFCASSLNRDSDPTNYGYTFGSGTRLTVV.

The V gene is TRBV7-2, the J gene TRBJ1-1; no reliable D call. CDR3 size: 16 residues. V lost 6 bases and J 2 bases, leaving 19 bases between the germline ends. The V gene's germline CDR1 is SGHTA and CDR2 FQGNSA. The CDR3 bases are TGTGCCAGCAGATCCGGACCCCGGCAGGCAAACACTGAAGCTTTCTTT. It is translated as CASRSGPRQANTEAFF.

The CDR3 sequence: CAISESAGLQPQHF. CDR3 DNA sequence: TGTGCCATCAGTGAGTCTGCAGGGCTACAGCCCCAGCATTTT. V and J are TRBV10-3 and TRBJ1-5; D may be TRBD1 (5 bases). The CDR3 covers 14 residues. Trimming took 0 bases from V and 7 from J, leaving 10 bases between them. Germline lookup yields CDR1 ENHRY and CDR2 SYGVKD.

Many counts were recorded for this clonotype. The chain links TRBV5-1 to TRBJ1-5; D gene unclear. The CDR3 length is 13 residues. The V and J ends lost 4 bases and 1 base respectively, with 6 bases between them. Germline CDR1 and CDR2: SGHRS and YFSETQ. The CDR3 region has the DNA TGCGCCAGCAGCGAAGGAAGCAATCAGCCCCAGCATTTT. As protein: CASSEGSNQPQHF.

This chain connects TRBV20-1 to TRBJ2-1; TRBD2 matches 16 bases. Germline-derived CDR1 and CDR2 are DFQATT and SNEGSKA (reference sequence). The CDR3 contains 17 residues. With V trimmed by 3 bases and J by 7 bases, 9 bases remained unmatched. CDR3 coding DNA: TGCAGTGCTAGGCGACCGGGACTAGCGGGGGGGCGGAATGAGCAGTTCTTC. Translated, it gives CSARRPGLAGGRNEQFF.